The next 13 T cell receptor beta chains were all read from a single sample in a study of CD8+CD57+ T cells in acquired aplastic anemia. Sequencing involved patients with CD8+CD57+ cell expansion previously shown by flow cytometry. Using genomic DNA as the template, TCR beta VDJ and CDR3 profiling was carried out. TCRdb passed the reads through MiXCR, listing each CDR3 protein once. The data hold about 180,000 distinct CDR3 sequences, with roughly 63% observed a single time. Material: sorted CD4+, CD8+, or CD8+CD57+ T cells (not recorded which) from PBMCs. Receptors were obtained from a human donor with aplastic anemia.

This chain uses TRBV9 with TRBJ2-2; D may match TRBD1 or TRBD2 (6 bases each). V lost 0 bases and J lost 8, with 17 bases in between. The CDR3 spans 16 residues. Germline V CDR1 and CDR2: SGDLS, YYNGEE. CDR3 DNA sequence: TGTGCCAGCAGCGTAGGAGGGGGGCGTGGAAGGGGGGAGCTGTTTTTT. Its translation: CASSVGGGRGRGELFF.

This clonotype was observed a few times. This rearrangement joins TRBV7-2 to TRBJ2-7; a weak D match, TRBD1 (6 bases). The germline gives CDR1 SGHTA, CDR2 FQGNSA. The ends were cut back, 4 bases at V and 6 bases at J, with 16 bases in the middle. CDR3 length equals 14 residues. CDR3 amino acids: CASSWGPGQGEQYF. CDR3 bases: TGTGCCAGCAGCTGGGGACCGGGACAAGGCGAGCAGTACTTC.

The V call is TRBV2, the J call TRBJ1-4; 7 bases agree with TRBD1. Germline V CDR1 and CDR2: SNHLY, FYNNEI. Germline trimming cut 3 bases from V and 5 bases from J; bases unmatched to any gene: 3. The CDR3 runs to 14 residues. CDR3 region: CASSDRGANEKLFF. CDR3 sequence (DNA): TGTGCCAGCAGTGACAGGGGGGCGAATGAAAAACTGTTTTTT.

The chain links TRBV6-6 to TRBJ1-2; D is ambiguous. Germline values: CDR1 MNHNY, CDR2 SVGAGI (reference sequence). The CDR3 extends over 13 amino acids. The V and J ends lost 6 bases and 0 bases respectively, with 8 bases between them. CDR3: CASSLEANYGYTF. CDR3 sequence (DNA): TGTGCCAGCAGCCTAGAAGCTAACTATGGCTACACCTTC.

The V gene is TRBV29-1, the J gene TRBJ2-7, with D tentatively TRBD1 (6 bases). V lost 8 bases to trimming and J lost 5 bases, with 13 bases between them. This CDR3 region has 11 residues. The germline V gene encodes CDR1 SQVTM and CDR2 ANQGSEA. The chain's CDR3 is CSTGTINEQYF. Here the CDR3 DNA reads TGCAGCACCGGGACAATCAACGAGCAGTACTTC.

The CDR3 is CATSSRQGARGYTF. The CDR3 coding sequence is TGTGCCACCAGCTCACGACAGGGGGCAAGGGGCTACACCTTC. The V call is TRBV15, the J call TRBJ1-2, with 10 positions matching TRBD1. The CDR3 extends over 14 amino acids. After removal of 5 bases from V and 8 bases from J, the junction contained 8 bases not matched to a gene. CDR1 LNHNV and CDR2 YYDKDF come from the germline V gene (reference sequence).

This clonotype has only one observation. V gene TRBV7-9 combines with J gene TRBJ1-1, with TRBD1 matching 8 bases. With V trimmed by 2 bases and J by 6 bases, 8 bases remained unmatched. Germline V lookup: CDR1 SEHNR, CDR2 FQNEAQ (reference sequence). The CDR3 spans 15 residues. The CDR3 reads CASSLQGARGPEAFF. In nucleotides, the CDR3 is TGTGCCAGCAGCTTACAGGGGGCGCGGGGGCCTGAAGCTTTCTTT.

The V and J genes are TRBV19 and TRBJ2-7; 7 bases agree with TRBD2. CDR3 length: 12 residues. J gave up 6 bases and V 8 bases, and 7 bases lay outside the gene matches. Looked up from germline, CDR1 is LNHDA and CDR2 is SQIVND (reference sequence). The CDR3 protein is CASRGVASEQYF. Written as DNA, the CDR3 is TGTGCCAGTCGGGGGGTGGCGAGCGAGCAGTACTTC.

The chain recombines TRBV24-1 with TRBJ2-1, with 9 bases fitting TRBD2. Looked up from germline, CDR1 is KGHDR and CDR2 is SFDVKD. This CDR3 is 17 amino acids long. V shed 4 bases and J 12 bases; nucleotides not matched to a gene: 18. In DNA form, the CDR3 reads TGTGCCACCAGTGACCCACTTAGCGGGAGTGGGTTGGGTTCGCAGTTCTTC. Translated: CATSDPLSGSGLGSQFF.

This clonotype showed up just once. CDR3 residues: CASKAGQGSTEAFF. The CDR3 nucleotides read TGTGCCAGCAAGGCAGGGCAGGGAAGCACTGAAGCTTTCTTT. The chain couples TRBV6-5 to TRBJ1-1, with D perhaps TRBD1 (5 bases). The CDR3 length is 14 residues. Germline V gives CDR1 MNHEY, CDR2 SVGAGI. V lost 7 bases, J lost 4 bases, and 16 bases lay in between.

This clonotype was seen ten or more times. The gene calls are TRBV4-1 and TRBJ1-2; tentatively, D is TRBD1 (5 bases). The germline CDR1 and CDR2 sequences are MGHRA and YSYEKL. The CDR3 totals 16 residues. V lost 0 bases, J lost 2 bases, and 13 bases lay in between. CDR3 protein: CASSQEPQGLNYGYTF. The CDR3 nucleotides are TGCGCCAGCAGCCAAGAGCCGCAGGGCCTCAACTATGGCTACACCTTC.

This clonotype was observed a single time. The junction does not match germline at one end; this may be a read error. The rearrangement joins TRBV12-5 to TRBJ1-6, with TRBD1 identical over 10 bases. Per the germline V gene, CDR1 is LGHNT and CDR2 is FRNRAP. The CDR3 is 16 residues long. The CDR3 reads CASGLDRGLDNSPLHF. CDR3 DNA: TGTGCCAGTGGTTTGGACAGGGGGTTAGATAATTCACCCCTCCACTTT. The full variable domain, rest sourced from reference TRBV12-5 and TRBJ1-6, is DARVTQTPRHKVTEMGQEVTMRCQPILGHNTVFWYRQTMMQGLELLAYFRNRAPLDDSGMPKDRFSAEMPDATLATLKIQPSEPRDSAVYFCASGLDRGLDNSPLHFGNGTRLTVT.

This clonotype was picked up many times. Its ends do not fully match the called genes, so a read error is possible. CDR3 amino acids: CATSRDRGTGLSRSLF. In nucleotides, the CDR3 is TGTGCCACCAGCAGGGACCGCGGGACAGGGTTGAGCCGGTCTCTCTTC. The V and J genes are TRBV15 and TRBJ1-2, with 9 positions matching TRBD1. This CDR3 comprises 16 residues. Per the germline V gene, CDR1 is LNHNV and CDR2 is YYDKDF (reference sequence).